Described below is a single T cell receptor beta chain sequence and its context. Its target is not known. This record belongs to a study of response to subunit inactivated influenza vaccine. Each CDR3 protein gets one entry after TCRdb re-called the RT-PCR reads with MiXCR. Altogether about 610,000 distinct CDR3 sequences are present, 12% to 15% being singletons, with the ten largest covering around 10%. Study-level results: After each seasonal influenza vaccination, few new T cells are recruited, the authors suggested.

The receptor was derived from a man aged 45 to 65 who received an inactivated influenza vaccine. Sequences were derived from PBMCs from blood, sampled about 11 days after vaccination.

CDR3 loop: CSARSTGGETQYF. CDR3 DNA: TGCAGTGCTAGGTCCACCGGGGGGGAGACCCAGTACTTC. The chain couples TRBV20-1 to TRBJ2-5; 7 bases fit TRBD2. Germline CDR1 reads DFQATT; CDR2 reads SNEGSKA (reference sequence). The CDR3 length is 13 residues. J gave up 5 bases and V 3 bases, and 6 bases lay outside the gene matches.